This TCR beta chain stems from a study of blood T cell repertoires in COVID-19. At the level of the study: T cells, B-cell-depleted T cells, or PBMCs provided the cDNA or gDNA that served as material.

This clone has ten or more counts. Assay: immunoSEQ multiplex PCR; the TCRdb copy retains only in-frame clones and omits some. This sample has around 190,000 clones, with more than 70% found just once. Sequenced material: peripheral blood. This TCR derives from a man in his fifties with COVID-19, enrolled during active disease.

CDR3 coding DNA: TGTGCCAGCAGCCTAGGGACAGCTAACACTGAAGCTTTCTTT. Its translation: CASSLGTANTEAFF. This chain connects TRBV7-8 to TRBJ1-1; 7 nucleotides match TRBD1. Germline V gene lookup returns CDR1 SGHVS and CDR2 FQNEAQ. This CDR3 comprises 14 residues. Losses at the gene ends were 5 bases for V and 2 bases for J; bases not matched to a gene: 5. Full variable domain (rest looked up from reference TRBV7-8 and TRBJ1-1): GAGVSQSPRYKVAKRGQDVALRCDPISGHVSLFWYQQALGQGPEFLTYFQNEAQLDKSGLPSDRFFAERPEGSVSTLKIQRTQQEDSAVYLCASSLGTANTEAFFGQGTRLTVV.